The T cell receptor (beta chain) described here comes from a study of cytomegalovirus exposure and HLA in healthy donors. Across the study: An early data release held around 80 million unique TCRs from HLA-typed donors. General study findings and limits: Later work associated 16,951 TCR beta sequences with HLA alleles at 0.05 false discovery rate. According to the study, roughly 160 TCR beta chains were cytomegalovirus-associated.

13 Jbeta primers and 60 Vbeta primers were used for the PCR. The data were produced by immunoSEQ multiplex PCR, yet TCRdb's version contains in-frame clones alone and is incomplete. The sample has roughly 100,000 clones, under 90% seen once. Germline V gene data show CDR1 as MGHRA and CDR2 as YSYEKL. This CDR3 spans 11 amino acids. V dropped 5 bases and J dropped 7 bases, with 6 bases sitting between them. On this clone: Its antigen is undetermined.

The chain has TRBV4-1 and TRBJ2-1; D ambiguous. The origin of this receptor is a man in his fifties in good health and CMV-seronegative. The sequenced material came from PBMCs. The CDR3 sequence: CASSFGNEQFF. In DNA, the CDR3 is TGCGCCAGCAGCTTCGGGAATGAGCAGTTCTTC.